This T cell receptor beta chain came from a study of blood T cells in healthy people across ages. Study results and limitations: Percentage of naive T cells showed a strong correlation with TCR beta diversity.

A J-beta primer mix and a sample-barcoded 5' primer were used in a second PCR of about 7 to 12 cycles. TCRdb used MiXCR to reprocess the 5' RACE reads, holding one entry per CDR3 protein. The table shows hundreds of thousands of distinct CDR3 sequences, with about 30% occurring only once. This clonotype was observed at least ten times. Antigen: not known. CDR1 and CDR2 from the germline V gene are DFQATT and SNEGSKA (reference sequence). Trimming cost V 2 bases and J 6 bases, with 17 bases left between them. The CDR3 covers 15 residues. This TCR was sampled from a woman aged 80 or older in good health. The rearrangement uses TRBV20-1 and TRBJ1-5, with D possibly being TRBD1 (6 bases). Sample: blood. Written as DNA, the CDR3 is TGCAGTGCTAGAATACGCGCGGCAGGGGTTCAGCCCCAGCATTTT. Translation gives CSARIRAAGVQPQHF.